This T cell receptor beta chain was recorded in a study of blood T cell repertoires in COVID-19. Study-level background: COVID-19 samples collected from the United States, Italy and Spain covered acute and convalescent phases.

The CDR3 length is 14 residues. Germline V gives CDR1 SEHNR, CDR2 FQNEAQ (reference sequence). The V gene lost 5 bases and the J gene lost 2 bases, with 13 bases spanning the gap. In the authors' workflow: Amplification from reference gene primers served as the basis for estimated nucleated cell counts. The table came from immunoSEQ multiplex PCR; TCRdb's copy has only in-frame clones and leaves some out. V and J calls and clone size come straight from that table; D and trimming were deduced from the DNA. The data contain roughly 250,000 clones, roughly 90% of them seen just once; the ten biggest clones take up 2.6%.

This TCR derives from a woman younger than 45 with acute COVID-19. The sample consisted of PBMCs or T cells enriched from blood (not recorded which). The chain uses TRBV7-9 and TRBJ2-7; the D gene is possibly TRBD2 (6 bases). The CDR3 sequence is CASSGGAVPYEQYF. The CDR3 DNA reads TGTGCCAGCAGCGGAGGGGCAGTACCCTACGAGCAGTACTTC.